This passage covers 13 T cell receptor beta chains from one sample sequenced in a study of cytomegalovirus exposure and HLA in healthy donors. The PCR contained 60 Vbeta and 13 Jbeta primers. Assay used: immunoSEQ multiplex PCR; TCRdb lists only in-frame clones, some missing. The sample holds about 160,000 clones, under 90% seen once. The sequencing input was PBMCs. These TCRs come from a man younger than 30 in good health and CMV-seronegative.

The rearrangement joins TRBV30 to TRBJ2-3, with 8 bases identical to TRBD2. V lost 2 bases and J lost 2; bases outside the gene matches: 18. Germline loops: CDR1 GTSNPN, CDR2 SVGIG (reference sequence). The CDR3 runs 19 residues. The CDR3 DNA reads TGTGCCTGGAGTACTCTGGCGGGGGGCCGGGGTAGAGCCACAGATACGCAGTATTTT. As protein: CAWSTLAGGRGRATDTQYF.

This clone showed up just a few times. This chain uses TRBV28 with TRBJ1-6; unclear D gene. With 1 base removed from V and 9 bases from J, the gap between germline ends came to 13 bases. Germline V gene lookup returns CDR1 MDHEN and CDR2 SYDVKM. The CDR3 spans 15 residues. The CDR3 DNA sequence: TGTGCCAGCAGTTTATTCGGCGGCCTCGGTTCACCCCTCCACTTT. Protein sequence: CASSLFGGLGSPLHF.

V and J are TRBV21-1 and TRBJ2-2; the table's D call TRBD1 went unverified against the DNA. TRBV21-1 is a pseudogene. The CDR3 sequence is 20 residues long. The CDR3 region is CASSSGQSKESPTFTGELFF. As DNA, the CDR3 is TGTGCCAGCAGCAGCGGACAGTCAAAGGAAAGCCCCACATTCACCGGGGAGCTGTTTTTT.

This chain uses TRBV2 with TRBJ1-1; tentatively, D is TRBD1 (5 bases). This CDR3 spans 15 amino acids. Looked up from germline, CDR1 is SNHLY and CDR2 is FYNNEI. Trimming cost V 4 bases and J 3 bases, with 15 bases left between them. As DNA, the CDR3 is TGTGCCAGCAGTGCCTCGGGGGGGGTGCACACTGAAGCTTTCTTT. Its translation: CASSASGGVHTEAFF.

The V gene is TRBV7-9, the J gene TRBJ1-3; TRBD1 matches 8 bases. Germline assignment: CDR1 SEHNR and CDR2 FQNEAQ (reference sequence). The V and J ends lost 5 bases and 4 bases, in that order; junction bases with no gene match: 4. The CDR3 spans 14 residues. This CDR3 is CASSTGQVGNTIYF. CDR3 DNA sequence: TGTGCCAGCAGCACGGGACAGGTAGGAAACACCATATATTTT. Supplemented by reference TRBV7-9 and TRBJ1-3, the full variable domain reads DTGVSQNPRHKITKRGQNVTFRCDPISEHNRLYWYRQTLGQGPEFLTYFQNEAQLEKSRLLSDRFSAERPKGSFSTLEIQRTEQGDSAMYLCASSTGQVGNTIYFGEGSWLTVV.

The CDR3, as DNA: TGCGCCAGCAGCTTGAGATGGGACACGGCTCGAGATACGCAGTATTTT. This gives the protein CASSLRWDTARDTQYF. The gene calls are TRBV5-1 and TRBJ2-3, with a possible D match to TRBD1 (6 bases). Germline CDR1 and CDR2: SGHRS and YFSETQ. This CDR3 is built from 16 residues. Trimming took 1 base from V and 5 from J, leaving 17 bases between them.

The chain is built from TRBV7-9 and TRBJ1-1; D may be TRBD1 (5 bases). V lost 2 bases to trimming and J lost 1 base, with 8 bases between them. Germline V gene lookup returns CDR1 SEHNR and CDR2 FQNEAQ (reference sequence). The CDR3 is made up of 14 amino acids. CDR3 in amino acids: CASSLTGENTEAFF. The CDR3 region has the DNA TGTGCCAGCAGCTTAACAGGAGAGAACACTGAAGCTTTCTTT.

The rearrangement links TRBV28 to TRBJ2-7, with D perhaps TRBD1 (6 bases). CDR1 is MDHEN, CDR2 SYDVKM, per germline. V lost 6 bases, J lost 2 bases, and 17 bases lay in between. This CDR3 spans 15 amino acids. The CDR3 region is CASSKDSLLPYEQYF. The CDR3 DNA follows: TGTGCCAGCAGCAAGGACAGCTTACTTCCCTACGAGCAGTACTTC. The full variable domain, in which reference TRBV28 and TRBJ2-7 provide the parts outside the CDR3, is DVKVTQSSRYLVKRTGEKVFLECVQDMDHENMFWYRQDPGLGLRLIYFSYDVKMKEKGDIPEGYSVSREKKERFSLILESASTNQTSMYLCASSKDSLLPYEQYFGPGTRLTVT.

V gene TRBV20-1 combines with J gene TRBJ1-1; 7 bases are a match to TRBD1. CDR3 size: 11 residues. The germline CDR1 and CDR2 sequences are DFQATT and SNEGSKA (reference sequence). The trim removed 7 bases at V and 11 bases at J, leaving 10 bases unmatched. CDR3 region: CSGRDSRTAFF. CDR3 DNA sequence: TGCAGTGGGAGGGACAGCCGGACCGCTTTCTTT.

The chain is built from TRBV29-1 and TRBJ2-7; D is perhaps TRBD2 (5 bases). Germline V CDR1 and CDR2: SQVTM, ANQGSEA. The CDR3 contains 14 residues. Deletions cut 5 bases from V and 3 bases from J, with 17 bases between. CDR3 DNA: TGCAGCGTTTTGACTCCAACCGGAGGCTACGAGCAGTACTTC. This gives the protein CSVLTPTGGYEQYF.

The CDR3 DNA reads TGTGCCAGCACAGTCCTCTCCTACGAGCAGTACTTC. Its protein product is CASTVLSYEQYF. The chain uses TRBV6-1 and TRBJ2-7; D is uncertain. V lost 7 bases to trimming and J lost 0 bases, with 7 bases between them. This CDR3 region has 12 residues. The germline gives CDR1 MNHNS, CDR2 SASEGT.

V is TRBV6-1 and J is TRBJ1-1, with D perhaps TRBD1 (5 bases). CDR3 length: 14 residues. V was trimmed by 0 bases and J by 5 bases, leaving 10 bases between them. CDR1 and CDR2 from the germline V gene are MNHNS and SASEGT. The CDR3 DNA reads TGTGCCAGCAGTGAAGCGCAGGGTAGGACTGAAGCTTTCTTT. Its protein product is CASSEAQGRTEAFF.

This clone has just one count. The genes are TRBV5-1 and TRBJ2-1; TRBD2 aligns across 12 bases. This CDR3 spans 16 amino acids. The germline V gene encodes CDR1 SGHRS and CDR2 YFSETQ. V was pared by 4 bases and J by 12 bases, with 14 bases of the junction left unmatched. The CDR3 DNA follows: TGCGCCAGCAGCGCCTATACGGGACTAGCGGGCATCACGCAGTTCTTC. Translated, it gives CASSAYTGLAGITQFF. Full variable domain (missing parts from reference TRBV5-1 and TRBJ2-1): KAGVTQTPRYLIKTRGQQVTLSCSPISGHRSVSWYQQTPGQGLQFLFEYFSETQRNKGNFPGRFSGRQFSNSRSEMNVSTLELGDSALYLCASSAYTGLAGITQFFGPGTRLTVL.